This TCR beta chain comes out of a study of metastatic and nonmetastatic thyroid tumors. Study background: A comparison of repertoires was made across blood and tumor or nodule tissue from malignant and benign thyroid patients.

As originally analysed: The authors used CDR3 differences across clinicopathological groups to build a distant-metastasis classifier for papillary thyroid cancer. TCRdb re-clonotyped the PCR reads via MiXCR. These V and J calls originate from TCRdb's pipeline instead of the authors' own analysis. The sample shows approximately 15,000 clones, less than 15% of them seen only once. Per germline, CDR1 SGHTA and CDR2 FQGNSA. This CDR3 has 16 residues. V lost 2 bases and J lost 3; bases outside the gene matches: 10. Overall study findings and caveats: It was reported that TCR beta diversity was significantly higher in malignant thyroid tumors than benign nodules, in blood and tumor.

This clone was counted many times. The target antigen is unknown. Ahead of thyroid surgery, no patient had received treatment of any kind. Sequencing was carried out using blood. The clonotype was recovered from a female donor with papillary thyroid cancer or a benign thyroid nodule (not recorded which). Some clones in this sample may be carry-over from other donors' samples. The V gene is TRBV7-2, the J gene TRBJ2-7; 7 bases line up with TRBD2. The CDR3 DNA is TGTGCCAGCAGCTTAATGTGGTCTAGCGGCCTCTACGAGCAGTACTTC. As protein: CASSLMWSSGLYEQYF.